The TCR beta chain under discussion was sequenced for a study of blood T cells in healthy people across ages. With a J-beta primer mix and a sample-barcoded 5' primer, a second PCR ran about 7 to 11 cycles. MiXCR, run by TCRdb on the 5' RACE reads, gives a single entry per CDR3 protein. Of more than 800,000 distinct CDR3 sequences listed, under 30% are singletons. This clonotype was picked up many times. Sequenced: blood. The clonotype was recovered from a woman of 80 years or more in good health.

The CDR3 here is CASSKDRYGYTF. DNA of the CDR3: TGTGCCAGCAGCAAAGACAGATATGGCTACACCTTC. This chain connects TRBV5-6 to TRBJ1-2; tentatively, D is TRBD1 (5 bases). Trimming shortened V by 4 bases and J by 5 bases, and 9 bases separated the two germline ends. CDR3 size: 12 residues. Germline V gene data show CDR1 as SGHDT and CDR2 as YYEEEE.